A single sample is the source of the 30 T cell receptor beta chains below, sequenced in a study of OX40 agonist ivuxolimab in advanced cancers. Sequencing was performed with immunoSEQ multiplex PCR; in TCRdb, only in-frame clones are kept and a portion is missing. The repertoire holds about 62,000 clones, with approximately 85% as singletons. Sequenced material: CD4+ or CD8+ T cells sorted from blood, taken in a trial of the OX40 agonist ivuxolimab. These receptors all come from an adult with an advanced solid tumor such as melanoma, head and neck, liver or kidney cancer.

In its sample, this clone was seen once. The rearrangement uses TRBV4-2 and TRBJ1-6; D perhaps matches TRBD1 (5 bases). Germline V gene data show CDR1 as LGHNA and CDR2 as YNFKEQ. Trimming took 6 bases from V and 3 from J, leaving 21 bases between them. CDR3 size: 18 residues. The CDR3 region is CASRFTLRDMGYNSPLHF. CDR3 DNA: TGTGCCAGCAGATTCACCCTCAGGGATATGGGCTATAATTCACCCCTCCACTTT.

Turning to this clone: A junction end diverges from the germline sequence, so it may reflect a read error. The CDR3 region has the DNA TGTGCCAGCAGCTTTGACACGAACACTGGAGCTTTCTTT. This codes for CASSFDTNTGAFF. This chain connects TRBV11-3 to TRBJ1-1; D gene uncertain. Germline-derived CDR1 and CDR2 are SGHNT and YENEEA. The CDR3 is made up of 13 amino acids.

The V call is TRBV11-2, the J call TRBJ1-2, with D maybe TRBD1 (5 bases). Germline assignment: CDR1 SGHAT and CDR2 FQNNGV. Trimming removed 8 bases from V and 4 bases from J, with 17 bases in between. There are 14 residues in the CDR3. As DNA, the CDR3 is TGTGCCAGCGCCTTTAGGGAGGGGAGCTATGGCTACACCTTC. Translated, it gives CASAFREGSYGYTF.

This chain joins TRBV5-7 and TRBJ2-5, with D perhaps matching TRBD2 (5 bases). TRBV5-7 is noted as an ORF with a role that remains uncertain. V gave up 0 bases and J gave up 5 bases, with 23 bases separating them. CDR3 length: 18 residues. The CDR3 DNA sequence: TGTGCCAGCAGCTTGGTTGCGAGACAAGGCGGGTTCTGCGAGACCCAGTACTTC. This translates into CASSLVARQGGFCETQYF.

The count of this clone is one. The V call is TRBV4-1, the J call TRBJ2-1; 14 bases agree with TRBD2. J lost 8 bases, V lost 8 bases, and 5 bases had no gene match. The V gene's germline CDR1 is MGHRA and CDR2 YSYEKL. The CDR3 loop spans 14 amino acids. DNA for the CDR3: TGCGCCAGCCGACTAGCGGGAGGGGGCTATGAGCAGTTCTTC. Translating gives CASRLAGGGYEQFF.

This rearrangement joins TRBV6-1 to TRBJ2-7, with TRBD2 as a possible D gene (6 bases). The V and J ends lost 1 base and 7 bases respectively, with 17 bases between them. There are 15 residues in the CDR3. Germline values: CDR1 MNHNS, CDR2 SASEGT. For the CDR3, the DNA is TGTGCCAGCAGTGAAGGGGCGGGCGGGGTGTCGGAGCAGTACTTC. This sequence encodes CASSEGAGGVSEQYF.

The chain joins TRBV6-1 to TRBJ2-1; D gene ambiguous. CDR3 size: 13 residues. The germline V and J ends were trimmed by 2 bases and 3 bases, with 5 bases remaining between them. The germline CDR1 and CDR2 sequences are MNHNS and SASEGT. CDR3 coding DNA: TGTGCCAGCAGTGAAACACTCTACAATGAGCAGTTCTTC. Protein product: CASSETLYNEQFF.

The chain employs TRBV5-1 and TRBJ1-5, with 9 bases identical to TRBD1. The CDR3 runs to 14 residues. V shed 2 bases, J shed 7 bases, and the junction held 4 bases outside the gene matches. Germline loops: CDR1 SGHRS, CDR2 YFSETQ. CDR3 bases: TGCGCCAGCAGCTTAGGGACAGGGATCCAGCCCCAGCATTTT. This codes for CASSLGTGIQPQHF.

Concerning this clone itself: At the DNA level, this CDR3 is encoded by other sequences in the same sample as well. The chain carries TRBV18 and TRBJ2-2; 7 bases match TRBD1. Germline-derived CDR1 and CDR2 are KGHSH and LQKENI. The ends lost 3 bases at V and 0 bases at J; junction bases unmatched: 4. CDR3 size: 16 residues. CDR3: CASSPRTGSNTGELFF. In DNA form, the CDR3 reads TGTGCCAGCTCACCGAGGACAGGTTCGAACACCGGGGAGCTGTTTTTT.

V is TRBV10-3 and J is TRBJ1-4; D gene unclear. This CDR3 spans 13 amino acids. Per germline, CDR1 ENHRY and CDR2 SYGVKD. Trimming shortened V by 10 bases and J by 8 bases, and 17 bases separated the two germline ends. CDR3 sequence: CATLFEAGEKLFF. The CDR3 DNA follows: TGTGCCACTCTATTCGAGGCCGGAGAAAAACTGTTTTTT.

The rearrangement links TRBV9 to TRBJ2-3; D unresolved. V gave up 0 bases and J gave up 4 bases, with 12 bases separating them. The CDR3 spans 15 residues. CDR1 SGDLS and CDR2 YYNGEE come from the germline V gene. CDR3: CASSVEGPAADTQYF. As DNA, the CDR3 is TGTGCCAGCAGCGTAGAAGGCCCGGCGGCAGATACGCAGTATTTT. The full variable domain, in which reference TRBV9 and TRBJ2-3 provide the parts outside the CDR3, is DSGVTQTPKHLITATGQRVTLRCSPRSGDLSVYWYQQSLDQGLQFLIQYYNGEERAKGNILERFSAQQFPDLHSELNLSSLELGDSALYFCASSVEGPAADTQYFGPGTRLTVL.

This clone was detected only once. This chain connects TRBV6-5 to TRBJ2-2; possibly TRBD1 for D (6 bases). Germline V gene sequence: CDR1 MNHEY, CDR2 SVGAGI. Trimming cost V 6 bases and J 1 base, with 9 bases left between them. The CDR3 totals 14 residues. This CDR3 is CASRNRVNTGELFF. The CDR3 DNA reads TGTGCCAGCAGAAACAGGGTGAACACCGGGGAGCTGTTTTTT.

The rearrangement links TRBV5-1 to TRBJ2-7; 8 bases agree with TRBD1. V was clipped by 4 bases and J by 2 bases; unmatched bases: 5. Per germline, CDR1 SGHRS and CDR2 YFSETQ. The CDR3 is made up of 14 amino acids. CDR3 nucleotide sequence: TGCGCCAGCAGCACGCCGGGACAGGCCTACGAGCAGTACTTC. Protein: CASSTPGQAYEQYF.

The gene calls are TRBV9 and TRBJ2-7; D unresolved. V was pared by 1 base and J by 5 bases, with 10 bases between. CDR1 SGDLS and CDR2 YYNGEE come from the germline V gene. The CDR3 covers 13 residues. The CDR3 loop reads CASSVQESHEQYF. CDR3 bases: TGTGCCAGCAGCGTACAGGAGAGCCACGAGCAGTACTTC.

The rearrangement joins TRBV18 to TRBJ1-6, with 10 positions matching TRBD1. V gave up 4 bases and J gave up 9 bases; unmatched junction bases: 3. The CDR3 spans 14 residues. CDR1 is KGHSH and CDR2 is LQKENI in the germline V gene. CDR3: CASSRDRGGSPLHF. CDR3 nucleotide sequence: TGTGCCAGCTCACGGGACAGGGGAGGTTCACCCCTCCACTTT.

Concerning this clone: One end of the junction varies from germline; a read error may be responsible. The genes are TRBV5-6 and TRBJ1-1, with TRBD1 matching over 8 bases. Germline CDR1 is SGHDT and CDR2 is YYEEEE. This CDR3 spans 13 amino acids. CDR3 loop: CASSQDRGIGNRF. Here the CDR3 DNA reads TGTGCCAGCAGTCAAGACAGGGGTATAGGAAATAGATTT.

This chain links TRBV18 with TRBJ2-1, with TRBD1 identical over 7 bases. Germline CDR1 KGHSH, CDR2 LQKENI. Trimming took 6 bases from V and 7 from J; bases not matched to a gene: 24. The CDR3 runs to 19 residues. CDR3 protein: CASSSRMGQLGHSGNEQFF. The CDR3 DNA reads TGTGCCAGCTCCTCCAGGATGGGACAGCTTGGCCATTCGGGAAATGAGCAGTTCTTC. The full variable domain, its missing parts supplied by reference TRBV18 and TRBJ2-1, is NAGVMQNPRHLVRRRGQEARLRCSPMKGHSHVYWYRQLPEEGLKFMVYLQKENIIDESGMPKERFSAEFPKEGPSILRIQQVVRGDSAAYFCASSSRMGQLGHSGNEQFFGPGTRLTVL.

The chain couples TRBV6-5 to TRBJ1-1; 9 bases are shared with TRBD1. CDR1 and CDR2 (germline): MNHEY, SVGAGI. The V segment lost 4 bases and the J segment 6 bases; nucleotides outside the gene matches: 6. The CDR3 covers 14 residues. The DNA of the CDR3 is TGTGCCAGCAGTTTAACAGGGGGCCACGCTGAAGCTTTCTTT. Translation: CASSLTGGHAEAFF.

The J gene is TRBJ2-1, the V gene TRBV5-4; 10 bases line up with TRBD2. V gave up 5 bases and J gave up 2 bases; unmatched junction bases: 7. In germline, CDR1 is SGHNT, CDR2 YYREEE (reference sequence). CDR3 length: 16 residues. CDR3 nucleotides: TGTGCCAGCAGTAGACTAGCGGGTTATCCCTACAATGAGCAGTTCTTC. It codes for CASSRLAGYPYNEQFF.

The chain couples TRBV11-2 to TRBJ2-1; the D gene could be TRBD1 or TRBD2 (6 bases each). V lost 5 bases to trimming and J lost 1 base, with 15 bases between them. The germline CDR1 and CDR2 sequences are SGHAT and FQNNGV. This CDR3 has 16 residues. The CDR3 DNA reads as TGTGCCAGCAGCGTGCAACCGGGGGCGTCCTACAATGAGCAGTTCTTC. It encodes CASSVQPGASYNEQFF.

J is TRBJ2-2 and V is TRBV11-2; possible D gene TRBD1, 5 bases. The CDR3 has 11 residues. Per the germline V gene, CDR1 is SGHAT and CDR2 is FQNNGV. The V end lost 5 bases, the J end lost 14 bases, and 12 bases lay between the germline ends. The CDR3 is CASSPGLKLFF. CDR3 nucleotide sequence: TGTGCCAGCAGCCCAGGGTTGAAACTGTTTTTT.

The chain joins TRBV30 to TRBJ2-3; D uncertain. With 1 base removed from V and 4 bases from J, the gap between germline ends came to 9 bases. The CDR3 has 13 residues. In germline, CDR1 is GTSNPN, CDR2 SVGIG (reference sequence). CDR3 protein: CAWSDGNADTQYF. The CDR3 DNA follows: TGTGCCTGGAGTGATGGGAACGCAGATACGCAGTATTTT.

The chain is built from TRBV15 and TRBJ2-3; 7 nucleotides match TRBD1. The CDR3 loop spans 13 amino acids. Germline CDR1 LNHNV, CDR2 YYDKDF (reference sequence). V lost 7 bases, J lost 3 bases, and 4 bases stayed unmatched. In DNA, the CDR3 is TGTGCCACCAACGAGGGGGCTACAGATACGCAGTATTTT. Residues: CATNEGATDTQYF.

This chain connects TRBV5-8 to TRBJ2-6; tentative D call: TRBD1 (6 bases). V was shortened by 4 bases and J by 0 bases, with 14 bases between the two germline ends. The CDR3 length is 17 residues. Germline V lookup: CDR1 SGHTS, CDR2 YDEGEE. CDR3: CASSLLQGHSGANVLTF. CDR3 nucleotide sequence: TGTGCCAGCAGCCTCTTACAGGGACACTCTGGGGCCAACGTCCTGACTTTC.

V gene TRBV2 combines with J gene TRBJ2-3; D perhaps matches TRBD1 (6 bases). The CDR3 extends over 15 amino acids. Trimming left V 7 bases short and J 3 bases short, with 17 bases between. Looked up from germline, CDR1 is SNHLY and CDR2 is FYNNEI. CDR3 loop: CASNYWGQGTDTQYF. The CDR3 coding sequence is TGTGCCAGCAATTATTGGGGCCAGGGGACAGATACGCAGTATTTT.

CDR3 protein: CASSDRNQPQHF. The CDR3 DNA reads as TGTGCCAGCAGCGACAGGAATCAGCCCCAGCATTTT. The chain combines TRBV6-1 with TRBJ1-5, with D possibly being TRBD1 (6 bases). Trimming took 6 bases from V and 4 from J, leaving 7 bases between them. Per germline, CDR1 MNHNS and CDR2 SASEGT. This CDR3 has 12 amino acids.

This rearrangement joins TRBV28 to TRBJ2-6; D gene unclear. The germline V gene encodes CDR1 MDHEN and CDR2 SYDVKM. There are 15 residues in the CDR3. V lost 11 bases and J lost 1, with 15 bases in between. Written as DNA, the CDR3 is TGTGCCGCCATATCTGGGCAGTCTGGGGCCAACGTCCTGACTTTC. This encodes CAAISGQSGANVLTF.

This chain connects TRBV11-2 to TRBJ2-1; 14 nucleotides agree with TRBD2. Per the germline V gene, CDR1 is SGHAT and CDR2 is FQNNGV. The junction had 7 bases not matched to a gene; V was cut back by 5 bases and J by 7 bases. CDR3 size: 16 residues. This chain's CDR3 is CASSPAGTSGRNEQFF. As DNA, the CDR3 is TGTGCCAGCAGCCCCGCAGGGACTAGCGGGAGAAATGAGCAGTTCTTC.

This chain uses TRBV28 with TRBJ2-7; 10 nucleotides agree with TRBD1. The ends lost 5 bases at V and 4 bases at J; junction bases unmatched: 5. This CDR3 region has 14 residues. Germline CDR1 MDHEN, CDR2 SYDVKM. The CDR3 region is CASSKTGGAYEQYF. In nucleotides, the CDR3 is TGTGCCAGCAGTAAGACAGGGGGCGCATACGAGCAGTACTTC.

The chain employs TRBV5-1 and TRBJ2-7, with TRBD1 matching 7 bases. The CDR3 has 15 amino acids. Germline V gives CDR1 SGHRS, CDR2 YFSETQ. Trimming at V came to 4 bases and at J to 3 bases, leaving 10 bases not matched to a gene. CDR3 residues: CASSLQTGSFYEQYF. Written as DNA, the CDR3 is TGCGCCAGCAGCCTTCAGACAGGGTCCTTCTACGAGCAGTACTTC.